One and the same sample provided the 28 T cell receptor beta chains below, sequenced in a study of blood T cells in healthy people across ages. A sample-barcoded 5' primer and a J-beta primer mix were used in a second PCR of about 7 to 12 cycles. TCRdb re-analysed the 5' RACE reads in MiXCR, keeping a single row per CDR3 protein. Of about 650,000 distinct CDR3 sequences in the sample, roughly half were seen once. The sequencing sample was made of blood. The receptors shown here come from a woman aged 80 or over in good health.

The rearrangement uses TRBV5-5 and TRBJ2-1; D is ambiguous. V lost 0 bases and J lost 13, with 14 bases in between. Germline CDR1 SGHKS, CDR2 YYEKEE (reference sequence). This CDR3 has 13 residues. CDR3 protein: CASSLGQQETQFF. CDR3 coding DNA: TGTGCCAGCAGCTTGGGGCAGCAAGAGACCCAGTTCTTC. Variable domain in full (rest from reference TRBV5-5 and TRBJ2-1): DAGVTQSPTHLIKTRGQQVTLRCSPISGHKSVSWYQQVLGQGPQFIFQYYEKEERGRGNFPDRFSARQFPNYSSELNVNALLLGDSALYLCASSLGQQETQFFGPGTRLTVL.

The chain employs TRBV29-1 and TRBJ2-1, with TRBD2 identical over 9 bases. The CDR3 is 13 amino acids. Germline CDR1 reads SQVTM; CDR2 reads ANQGSEA. Trimming at V came to 5 bases and at J to 7 bases, leaving 6 bases not matched to a gene. The CDR3 nucleotides read TGCAGCGTTAAGTGGCGGGGGGGAAATGAGCAGTTCTTC. This gives the protein CSVKWRGGNEQFF.

As regards this clonotype: A read error is possible here, since a much larger clone lies one base away. This chain connects TRBV11-2 to TRBJ1-2, with D possibly being TRBD1 (6 bases). Germline lookup yields CDR1 SGHAT and CDR2 FQNNGV. The CDR3 consists of 14 residues. The chain's CDR3 is CAGSVLGGEYGYTF. CDR3 nucleotide sequence: TGTGCCGGCAGCGTGCTAGGGGGGGAATATGGCTACACCTTC.

In its sample, this clonotype was seen once. V usage is TRBV5-1 and J usage is TRBJ2-7; possible D gene TRBD1, 6 bases. V gave up 3 bases and J gave up 1 base, with 17 bases separating them. The CDR3 loop spans 16 amino acids. Germline loops: CDR1 SGHRS, CDR2 YFSETQ. This CDR3 reads CASSSTDGQMSYEQYF. DNA for the CDR3: TGCGCCAGCAGCTCTACCGACGGACAGATGTCCTACGAGCAGTACTTC.

This clonotype was picked up one time. The chain is built from TRBV7-9 and TRBJ2-7, with TRBD1 as a possible D gene (6 bases). The germline gives CDR1 SEHNR, CDR2 FQNEAQ (reference sequence). This CDR3 is built from 14 residues. V was cut by 8 bases and J by 4 bases, with 18 bases left in between. The CDR3 bases are TGTGCCAGCGGGGGAACCAGGGGCGAGTACGAGCAGTACTTC. Translating gives CASGGTRGEYEQYF. The full variable domain, rest sourced from reference TRBV7-9 and TRBJ2-7, is DTGVSQNPRHKITKRGQNVTFRCDPISEHNRLYWYRQTLGQGPEFLTYFQNEAQLEKSRLLSDRFSAERPKGSFSTLEIQRTEQGDSAMYLCASGGTRGEYEQYFGPGTRLTVT.

V and J are TRBV3-1 and TRBJ2-1; 9 nucleotides line up with TRBD2. This CDR3 is 16 amino acids long. J was trimmed by 5 bases and V by 1 base; bases with no gene match: 6. Germline-derived CDR1 and CDR2 are LGHDT and YNNKEL (reference sequence). CDR3: CASSQVAGGRDNEQFF. The DNA for the CDR3 is TGTGCCAGCAGCCAAGTTGCGGGGGGGCGGGACAATGAGCAGTTCTTC.

At least ten counts were recorded for this clonotype. The J gene is TRBJ2-1, the V gene TRBV4-2; D not resolved. Germline V gene data show CDR1 as LGHNA and CDR2 as YNFKEQ. There are 14 residues in the CDR3. Trimming took off 0 bases at V and 3 bases at J, with 6 bases between the two ends. The CDR3 region is CASSQDHVYNEQFF. For the CDR3, the DNA is TGTGCCAGCAGCCAAGATCACGTCTACAATGAGCAGTTCTTC.

This clonotype appeared a single time. V gene TRBV21-1 combines with J gene TRBJ2-4; whether TRBD1, the table's D call, matches the DNA was not checked. TRBV21-1 corresponds to a pseudogene. The CDR3 has 16 residues. The CDR3 nucleotides are TGTGCCAGCAGCAAAGCGCGACAGGGCGGCAAAAACATTCAGTACTTC. Protein sequence: CASSKARQGGKNIQYF.

This clonotype was counted at least ten times. V gene TRBV12-5 combines with J gene TRBJ2-3; D assignment may be TRBD1 or TRBD2 (5 bases each). CDR3 length: 13 residues. Between the trimmed V and J ends, which lost 3 bases and 3 bases, there was a span of 7 bases. From germline, CDR1 is LGHNT and CDR2 FRNRAP. CDR3 bases: TGTGCTAGTGGTTTCGAGGGGACAGATACGCAGTATTTT. Residues: CASGFEGTDTQYF.

For this clonotype: Given a much more abundant clone one base away, this may be a read error. The V call is TRBV7-3, the J call TRBJ2-1; D gene uncertain. CDR1 SGHTA and CDR2 FQGTGA come from the germline V gene. The CDR3 contains 13 residues. The CDR3 DNA sequence: TGTGCCCGCAGCTTAACAGCAAATAATGAGCAGTTCTTC. Translating gives CARSLTANNEQFF.

This clonotype came up many times. The rearrangement links TRBV14 to TRBJ2-7; D perhaps matches TRBD1 (5 bases). Germline CDR1 and CDR2: SGHDN and FVKESK. V was cut by 1 base and J by 3 bases, with 22 bases left in between. The CDR3 has 18 amino acids. In nucleotides, the CDR3 is TGTGCCAGCAGCCAAGGGTACTCACAGGTTCCCGTTTACTACGAGCAGTACTTC. It specifies CASSQGYSQVPVYYEQYF. Together with reference TRBV14 and TRBJ2-7, the CDR3 gives the full variable domain: EAGVTQFPSHSVIEKGQTVTLRCDPISGHDNLYWYRRVMGKEIKFLLHFVKESKQDESGMPNNRFLAERTGGTYSTLKVQPAELEDSGVYFCASSQGYSQVPVYYEQYFGPGTRLTVT.

The V gene is TRBV11-2, the J gene TRBJ2-5, with 7 bases fitting TRBD1. V shed 5 bases and J 5 bases; nucleotides not matched to a gene: 8. The CDR3 has 14 amino acids. CDR1 and CDR2 from the germline V gene are SGHAT and FQNNGV. In nucleotides, the CDR3 is TGTGCCAGCAGCCCAGACAGGGCGGTCGAGACCCAGTACTTC. Encoded protein: CASSPDRAVETQYF.

This clonotype occurred a few times. The chain links TRBV29-1 to TRBJ2-1, with 8 bases that match TRBD1. Germline assignment: CDR1 SQVTM and CDR2 ANQGSEA. V lost 4 bases, J lost 2 bases, and 4 bases stayed unmatched. The CDR3 extends over 14 amino acids. The CDR3: CSVAGGVTYNEQFF. The DNA of the CDR3 is TGCAGCGTTGCAGGGGGCGTCACCTACAATGAGCAGTTCTTC.

In regard to this clonotype: Since a much larger clone is just one base distant, this may be a read error. The rearrangement joins TRBV4-1 to TRBJ2-3; D is undetermined. This CDR3 spans 14 amino acids. The germline V gene has CDR1 MGHRA and CDR2 YSYEKL. The chain's CDR3 is CASSQDSPTDTRYF. The CDR3, as DNA: TGCGCCAGCAGCCAAGATTCACCCACAGATACGCGGTATTTT.

There are many counts of this clonotype. This chain connects TRBV3-1 to TRBJ1-2, with a possible D match to TRBD1 (5 bases). From germline, CDR1 is LGHDT and CDR2 YNNKEL (reference sequence). Trimming shortened V by 6 bases and J by 5 bases, and 13 bases separated the two germline ends. This CDR3 is built from 13 residues. The CDR3 DNA reads TGTGCCAGCAGTCTCGACGGGGGGTATGGCTACACCTTC. It encodes CASSLDGGYGYTF.

This clonotype was detected many times. The chain couples TRBV10-3 to TRBJ2-7, with 10 bases aligning to TRBD1. Germline CDR1 ENHRY, CDR2 SYGVKD. Trimming at V came to 4 bases and at J to 2 bases, leaving 2 bases not matched to a gene. The CDR3 sequence is 14 residues long. The CDR3 nucleotides read TGTGCCATCAGTGTTGGGACAGGGGCCTACGAGCAGTACTTC. Its translation: CAISVGTGAYEQYF.

Only a few counts were recorded for this clonotype. This chain joins TRBV2 and TRBJ2-2; a weak D match, TRBD2 (5 bases). CDR1 is SNHLY and CDR2 is FYNNEI in the germline V gene. This CDR3 region has 15 residues. V lost 6 bases to trimming and J lost 0 bases, with 11 bases between them. CDR3 sequence: CASRRETANTGELFF. Written as DNA, the CDR3 is TGTGCCAGCAGGAGGGAGACGGCGAACACCGGGGAGCTGTTTTTT. The entire variable domain, with the rest obtained from reference TRBV2 and TRBJ2-2, is as follows: EPEVTQTPSHQVTQMGQEVILRCVPISNHLYFYWYRQILGQKVEFLVSFYNNEISEKSEIFDDQFSVERPDGSNFTLKIRSTKLEDSAMYFCASRRETANTGELFFGEGSRLTVL.

Notes on this clonotype: A much larger clone lies one base from this, so it may be a read error. The rearrangement joins TRBV12-3 or TRBV12-4 to TRBJ2-3, with D hard to call. This CDR3 has 13 residues. The CDR3 protein is CAGSFNQADTQYF. CDR3 sequence (DNA): TGTGCCGGCAGTTTTAATCAGGCCGATACGCAGTATTTT.

This clonotype has a single count. A much larger clone sits a single nucleotide away, making a read error possible. The DNA for the CDR3 is TGTGTCTGGTCGGTGGGAGGGAGAGCAGATACGCAGTATTTT. Translating gives CVWSVGGRADTQYF. The chain uses TRBV30 and TRBJ2-3; 7 nucleotides align to TRBD2. Germline V gene sequence: CDR1 GTSNPN, CDR2 SVGIG (reference sequence). The CDR3 sequence is 14 residues long. The full variable domain, in which reference TRBV30 and TRBJ2-3 provide the parts outside the CDR3, is SQTIHQWPATLVQPVGSPLSLECTVEGTSNPNLYWYRQAAGRGLQLLFYSVGIGQISSEVPQNLSASRPQDRQFILSSKKLLLSDSGFYLCVWSVGGRADTQYFGPGTRLTVL.

This clonotype was found once. The rearrangement joins TRBV11-1 to TRBJ2-3; either TRBD1 or TRBD2 may supply D (6 bases each). V was pared by 5 bases and J by 5 bases, with 17 bases between. This CDR3 contains 15 residues. Germline V gene sequence: CDR1 SGHAT, CDR2 FQDESV (reference sequence). The DNA for the CDR3 is TGTGCCAGCAGCCCAGGAAGGGGGGCACGAGATACGCAGTATTTT. It codes for CASSPGRGARDTQYF. Based on the CDR3 plus reference TRBV11-1 and TRBJ2-3, the full variable domain is EAEVAQSPRYKITEKSQAVAFWCDPISGHATLYWYRQILGQGPELLVQFQDESVVDDSQLPKDRFSAERLKGVDSTLKIQPAELGDSAMYLCASSPGRGARDTQYFGPGTRLTVL.

This chain joins TRBV10-3 and TRBJ2-1; 10 positions agree with TRBD2. Germline V gene lookup returns CDR1 ENHRY and CDR2 SYGVKD. This CDR3 spans 15 amino acids. Trimming at V came to 5 bases and at J to 4 bases, leaving 5 bases not matched to a gene. DNA of the CDR3: TGTGCCATCAGTAGAACTAGCGGGGCATACAATGAGCAGTTCTTC. Translated: CAISRTSGAYNEQFF.

Details on this clonotype: A read error is possible here, since a much larger clone lies one base away. V and J are TRBV5-1 and TRBJ2-4; unclear D gene. CDR1 and CDR2 from the germline V gene are SGHRS and YFSETQ. Trimming removed 0 bases from V and 13 bases from J, with 17 bases in between. The CDR3 spans 14 residues. CDR3 region: CASSLVGSSDEQYF. In nucleotides, the CDR3 is TGCGCCAGCAGCTTGGTAGGGTCTTCGGATGAGCAGTACTTC. The whole variable domain, filled in from reference TRBV5-1 and TRBJ2-4, reads KAGVTQTPRYLIKTRGQQVTLSCSPISGHRSVSWYQQTPGQGLQFLFEYFSETQRNKGNFPGRFSGRQFSNSRSEMNVSTLELGDSALYLCASSLVGSSDEQYFGAGTRLSVL.

The chain joins TRBV20-1 to TRBJ2-1; no definite D call. The CDR3 has 15 residues. Germline V gene data show CDR1 as DFQATT and CDR2 as SNEGSKA (reference sequence). Trimming left V 3 bases short and J 5 bases short, with 17 bases between. The CDR3 coding sequence is TGCAGTGCTAGGGTCCGGACCCATATAAACAATGAGCAGTTCTTC. Translating gives CSARVRTHINNEQFF.

The genes are TRBV7-2 and TRBJ2-3; D unresolved. This CDR3 comprises 15 residues. The germline V gene encodes CDR1 SGHTA and CDR2 FQGNSA. V dropped 0 bases and J dropped 5 bases, with 12 bases sitting between them. In DNA form, the CDR3 reads TGTGCCAGCAGCTTAGCTTGGGCAACACGAGATACGCAGTATTTT. Encoded protein: CASSLAWATRDTQYF. The full variable domain, with the rest looked up from reference TRBV7-2 and TRBJ2-3, is GAGVSQSPSNKVTEKGKDVELRCDPISGHTALYWYRQSLGQGLEFLIYFQGNSAPDKSGLPSDRFSAERTGGSVSTLTIQRTQQEDSAVYLCASSLAWATRDTQYFGPGTRLTVL.

The chain combines TRBV29-1 with TRBJ2-3, with a weak D call TRBD2 (5 bases). Per germline, CDR1 SQVTM and CDR2 ANQGSEA. This CDR3 spans 13 amino acids. Between the trimmed V and J ends, which lost 7 bases and 8 bases, there was a span of 19 bases. The CDR3 DNA follows: TGCAGCGGCGAGAGGGCAAGTGTAGGTACGCAGTATTTT. Amino acid sequence: CSGERASVGTQYF.

V and J are TRBV3-1 and TRBJ1-6; D is perhaps TRBD1 (5 bases). With 1 base removed from V and 5 bases from J, the gap between germline ends came to 12 bases. The CDR3 consists of 16 residues. The germline CDR1 and CDR2 sequences are LGHDT and YNNKEL (reference sequence). The CDR3 sequence is CASSQAQGGNNSPLHF. Here the CDR3 DNA reads TGTGCCAGCAGCCAAGCTCAGGGCGGGAATAATTCACCCCTCCACTTT.

This clonotype was found many times. In DNA, the CDR3 is TGCGCCAGCAGCCCCCGTATTGGCTCCTACGAGCAGTACTTC. Translating gives CASSPRIGSYEQYF. The genes are TRBV5-1 and TRBJ2-7; the D is unclear. CDR1 is SGHRS, CDR2 YFSETQ, per germline. Trimming took off 4 bases at V and 0 bases at J, with 11 bases between the two ends. The CDR3 sequence is 14 residues long.

The chain links TRBV12-5 to TRBJ1-1; D gene unclear. Per germline, CDR1 LGHNT and CDR2 FRNRAP. The V and J ends lost 7 bases and 6 bases respectively, with 12 bases between them. The CDR3 has 12 amino acids. CDR3 sequence (DNA): TGTGCTAGTGTTTTCCCCTCCGCTGAAGCTTTCTTT. Its protein is CASVFPSAEAFF.